A selection of T cell receptor beta chains follows, all from one sample in a study of blood T cell repertoires in COVID-19. This table comes from immunoSEQ multiplex PCR, and its TCRdb copy is limited to in-frame clones, with some not included. The sample lists about 100,000 clones, 90% occurring once. The material sequenced was peripheral blood. The receptors stem from a man aged 55 to 70 with acute or convalescent COVID-19. Both conserved end residues are part of each CDR3. D genes are given only for firm matches. Only some rows state a clone size, as once, few, many or a class for expanded clones.

clone size,V gene,J gene,D gene,CDR3 DNA,CDR3 protein
-,TRBV27,TRBJ2-7,TRBD1,TGTGCCAGCAGTTTGTCGACAGGGTCCGACGAGCAGTACTTC,CASSLSTGSDEQYF
-,TRBV18,TRBJ2-3,TRBD2,TGTGCCAGCTCACCAGAGGCTAGCGGGGTCACAGATACGCAGTATTTT,CASSPEASGVTDTQYF
few,TRBV28,TRBJ2-1,TRBD2,TGTGCCAGCAGTTTCACTAGCGGGACAAGCGATGAGCAGTTCTTC,CASSFTSGTSDEQFF
once,TRBV9,TRBJ2-3,-,TGTGCCAGCAGCCCACAAAGGTGGCGGGATTTCGATACGCAGTATTTT,CASSPQRWRDFDTQYF
-,TRBV11-3,TRBJ1-1,TRBD1,TGTGCCAGCAGCCCAGGGACAGGGCTCATGAACACTGAAGCTTTCTTT,CASSPGTGLMNTEAFF
-,TRBV19,TRBJ1-2,-,TGTGCCAGTAGCGCAGCGAACTATGGCTACACCTTC,CASSAANYGYTF
-,TRBV5-8,TRBJ2-7,TRBD1,TGTGCCAGCAGCTGGGAAACCGGGACAGGGGTTAACGAGCAGTACTTC,CASSWETGTGVNEQYF
-,TRBV19,TRBJ1-2,-,TGTGCCAGTAGTATGGACTCCCACTATGGCTACACCTTC,CASSMDSHYGYTF
-,TRBV7-2,TRBJ2-3,TRBD2,TGTGCCAGCAGCTTAGCCCCAATTAGCGGGATATCAGATACGCAGTATTTT,CASSLAPISGISDTQYF
once,TRBV19,TRBJ1-5,-,TGTGCCAGTAGTATAGCGGAGACTGGCAATCAGCCCCAGCATTTT,CASSIAETGNQPQHF
-,TRBV11-1,TRBJ2-1,TRBD2,TGTGCCAGCACCTTCGATAGCGGGATTTACAATGAGCAGTTCTTC,CASTFDSGIYNEQFF
-,TRBV19,TRBJ1-2,TRBD1,TGTGCCAGTAGTGTACAGGGGGCAGACTATGGCTACACCTTC,CASSVQGADYGYTF
-,TRBV19,TRBJ1-2,-,TGTGCCAGTAGTATAGGGGTGGGCCTTAACTATGGCTACACCTTC,CASSIGVGLNYGYTF
-,TRBV27,TRBJ1-4,-,TGTGCCAGCAGTTTATCCCGGGGGGACGCGAGAGGGGGAAAACTGTTTTTT,CASSLSRGDARGGKLFF
-,TRBV29-1,TRBJ2-3,-,TGCAGCGTGGACGGGAGCATCACAGATACGCAGTATTTT,CSVDGSITDTQYF
-,TRBV28,TRBJ1-6,-,TGTGCCACCTCAGGGGCGGGTGGTTCACCCCTCCACTTT,CATSGAGGSPLHF
once,TRBV10-3,TRBJ1-2,-,TGTGCCATCAGTCCCGGACAACTCCTTTATGGCTACACCTTC,CAISPGQLLYGYTF
-,TRBV6-6,TRBJ2-1,TRBD2,TGTGCCAGCGCGTCCGGGACTAGTAAAAAGGGGCAGTTCTTC,CASASGTSKKGQFF
-,TRBV6-5,TRBJ1-2,-,TGTGCCAGCACCCCGGGGGGGAACATCTATGGCTACACCTTC,CASTPGGNIYGYTF
-,TRBV18,TRBJ2-1,TRBD2,TGTGCCAGCTCACCACGCGGGACTAGCGACTTCAATGAGCAGTTCTTC,CASSPRGTSDFNEQFF
-,TRBV10-1,TRBJ2-3,TRBD2,TGCGCCAGCAGTGAACGACTAGCTTTTAGCACAGATACGCAGTATTTT,CASSERLAFSTDTQYF
once,TRBV6-2/TRBV6-3,TRBJ2-3,TRBD1,TGTGCCAGCAGTTACGACCGACAGGGGTGGACAGATACGCAGTATTTT,CASSYDRQGWTDTQYF
-,TRBV19,TRBJ1-1,-,TGTGCCAGTAGTATAGATCAATTTGAAGCTTTCTTT,CASSIDQFEAFF
-,TRBV12-3/TRBV12-4,TRBJ1-5,-,TGTGCCAGCAGTTTGTACATAAATCAGCCCCAGCATTTT,CASSLYINQPQHF
-,TRBV28,TRBJ1-5,-,TGTGCCAGCAGACAAGACAGTTATCAGCCCCAGCATTTT,CASRQDSYQPQHF
-,TRBV7-9,TRBJ2-7,-,TGTGCCAGCAGCGTAAACCTGGCGGGCTACGAGCAGTACTTC,CASSVNLAGYEQYF
-,TRBV7-8,TRBJ1-1,-,TGTGCCAGCAGCTTAGTGGGGGGGACTTCTGAAGCTTTCTTT,CASSLVGGTSEAFF
-,TRBV5-1,TRBJ2-3,-,TGCGCCAGCAGCCGCAAGGATGGTAGCGGTTACACAGATACGCAGTATTTT,CASSRKDGSGYTDTQYF
-,TRBV5-4,TRBJ1-1,-,TGTGCCAGCAGCTCCGGGATCAACACTGAAGCTTTCTTT,CASSSGINTEAFF
-,TRBV9,TRBJ2-2,TRBD2,TGTGCCAGCAGCTCTGGACTAGCGGCCTTTGACGGGGAGCTGTTTTTT,CASSSGLAAFDGELFF
once,TRBV28,TRBJ1-1,TRBD1,TGTGCCAGCAGTTTTCAGAGGGCAGGGGGCCGGTGGGACACTGAAGCTTTCTTT,CASSFQRAGGRWDTEAFF
-,TRBV28,TRBJ2-3,-,TGTGCCAGCAGTTTACGATTACGGGACACAGATCATCTTAGCACAGATACGCAGTATTTT,CASSLRLRDTDHLSTDTQYF
-,TRBV9,TRBJ1-2,-,TGTGCCAGCAGCGTAGAATCAGATGCAGTTTATGGCTACACCTTC,CASSVESDAVYGYTF
many,TRBV5-1,TRBJ1-6,TRBD1,TGCGCCAGCAGCATCCGGGACAGGGAACCCCTCCACTTT,CASSIRDREPLHF
-,TRBV7-2,TRBJ1-4,-,TGTGCCAGCAGCTTGGACAGATTCAATGAAAAACTGTTTTTT,CASSLDRFNEKLFF
-,TRBV7-3,TRBJ2-7,TRBD2,TGTGCCAGCAGCTTTGTGCGGGAGGGTCTGGGAGAGCAGTACTTC,CASSFVREGLGEQYF
-,TRBV9,TRBJ2-5,-,TGTGCCAGCAGCGTAGGTCGGGGGCAAGAGACCCAGTACTTC,CASSVGRGQETQYF
-,TRBV4-3,TRBJ2-1,TRBD1,TGCGCCAGCAGCCAAGAACAGGGGCCCTACAATGAGCAGTTCTTC,CASSQEQGPYNEQFF
-,TRBV12-3/TRBV12-4,TRBJ2-2,-,TGTGCCAGCCGACTCACCGGGGAGCTGTTTTTT,CASRLTGELFF
-,TRBV5-6,TRBJ1-2,TRBD1,TGTGCCAGCGACCTCTGGACAGGTTCAGCTGCAAACTATGGCTACACCTTC,CASDLWTGSAANYGYTF